A single T cell receptor beta chain is shown here with its context. In its sample, this clone was seen many times. Its recognized antigen is unknown. No qualities accompany the bases; no much larger clone lies one base away. Other DNA sequences in the same sample also yield this CDR3. The method was PCR. Sequencing took place on an Illumina HiSeq 4000. High-throughput sequencing was used to profile the TCR beta-chain CDR3 region of each patient. The original pipeline was this. The researchers built a classifier to tell apart papillary thyroid cancer patients with distant metastasis, based on CDR3 differences among clinicopathological groups. To measure repertoire diversity the researchers used the Shannon index, while the Morisita-Horn index served to gauge how similar the tumor and blood repertoires were. The public reads were quality trimmed at Q25 with fastp and then assembled into clones with MiXCR by TCRdb, keeping productive beta chains. TCRdb's processing, not the authors' own work, is the source of the V and J calls. Counted in this sample were 30,000 to 35,000 clones; about 20% of them appeared once. The ten most abundant clones make up 3% of the sample.

This specimen comes from a study of metastatic and nonmetastatic thyroid tumors (dated by TCRdb to the early 2020s). Looking at the study overall: For patients with malignant and with benign thyroid disease, the researchers compared repertoires between peripheral blood samples and tumor or nodule tissue samples. Overall results and qualifications from the work: In both blood and tumor samples, TCR beta diversity was reported to be significantly higher in malignant tumors than in benign nodules.

No patient had received any treatment before thyroid surgery. Using T-cell receptor beta sequencing, the study looked back at clinical samples from patients collected from the early 2010s to the late 2010s. This receptor was obtained from a male donor with papillary thyroid cancer or a benign thyroid nodule (not recorded which). Some clones in this sample may be carry-over from other donors' samples. The source material was tumor tissue.

The nucleotide sequence is TGTGCCAGCAGCCTTGGCGGAAGACTGAACGAGCAGTTCTTC. The resulting protein is CASSLGGRLNEQFF. The chain joins TRBV14 to TRBJ2-1, with no reliable assignment of the D segment. Counted from cysteine to phenylalanine, this CDR3 has 14 amino acids. The kept DNA is CDR3 alone, 42 bases in frame from the first base. The junction shows trimming of 4 bases on V and 10 bases on J, plus 17 bases between the germline ends. The CDR1 and CDR2 encoded by the germline V gene are SGHDN and FVKESK. The CDR3 plus the reference TRBV14 and TRBJ2-1 genes for the other parts give the full variable domain: EAGVTQFPSHSVIEKGQTVTLRCDPISGHDNLYWYRRVMGKEIKFLLHFVKESKQDESGMPNNRFLAERTGGTYSTLKVQPAELEDSGVYFCASSLGGRLNEQFFGPGTRLTVL.